These 19 T cell receptor beta chains came from one sample sequenced in a study of Ad26.COV2.S vaccination and SARS-CoV-2 variants. Treatment defined: roughly 18 received Ad26.COV2.S at low or high dose, single or two shots; 5 received placebo; per-sample allocation not given. Sampling was done on day 63 after the first vaccine or placebo injection. Here immunoSEQ multiplex PCR was the method, and the copy in TCRdb shows in-frame clones only, minus some. The sample includes some 480,000 clones, roughly nine tenths of them seen just once. Sequenced material: peripheral blood, taken in a trial of Ad26.COV2.S vaccine versus placebo. These receptors all stem from a person between 18 and 65 years old who received the Ad26.COV2.S COVID-19 vaccine or a placebo.

This clone was counted only a few times. V and J are TRBV7-2 and TRBJ2-7; TRBD1 might be the D (5 bases). CDR1 SGHTA and CDR2 FQGNSA come from the germline V gene. The V end was cut by 2 bases, the J end by 2 bases, with 10 bases between. This CDR3 is built from 14 residues. The CDR3 DNA reads TGTGCCAGCAGCTTATCAGGGTCTACCTACGAGCAGTACTTC. As protein: CASSLSGSTYEQYF.

This chain joins TRBV4-1 and TRBJ1-6; 8 bases line up with TRBD1. V trimming: 3 bases; J trimming: 7 bases; junction bases outside the gene matches: 8. The CDR3 contains 16 residues. The V gene's germline CDR1 is MGHRA and CDR2 YSYEKL. The CDR3, as DNA: TGCGCCAGCAGCCAGCTACCGGGACAGGTGAATTCACCCCTCCACTTT. This gives the protein CASSQLPGQVNSPLHF.

The rearrangement links TRBV9 to TRBJ2-1, with D possibly TRBD2 on 6 matching bases. Trimming pared 7 bases from V and 8 bases from J, leaving 16 bases between. In germline, CDR1 is SGDLS, CDR2 YYNGEE. The CDR3 loop spans 13 amino acids. DNA of the CDR3: TGTGCCAGCGGGCGGGGAGACGGCGATGAGCAGTTCTTC. Translated, it gives CASGRGDGDEQFF.

The chain is built from TRBV7-3 and TRBJ2-3; D is unresolved. V was cut by 4 bases and J by 5 bases, with 22 bases left in between. The CDR3 runs 17 residues. CDR1 and CDR2 (germline): SGHTA, FQGTGA. CDR3 loop: CASSSPVGFGVEDTQYF. CDR3 coding DNA: TGTGCCAGCAGCTCACCGGTGGGTTTTGGTGTGGAAGATACGCAGTATTTT.

The chain links TRBV19 to TRBJ2-3; D is ambiguous. The CDR3 runs 15 residues. CDR1 is LNHDA and CDR2 is SQIVND in the germline V gene (reference sequence). The ends were cut back, 3 bases at V and 2 bases at J, with 12 bases in the middle. CDR3 sequence: CASSIWGTDTDTQYF. The CDR3 nucleotides read TGTGCCAGTAGTATTTGGGGTACGGACACAGATACGCAGTATTTT.

The gene calls are TRBV24-1 and TRBJ2-5, with TRBD2 matching over 7 bases. Germline loops: CDR1 KGHDR, CDR2 SFDVKD. Trimming removed 8 bases from V and 4 bases from J; junction bases left unmatched: 0. CDR3 length equals 11 residues. CDR3 residues: CATTSGETQYF. The CDR3 nucleotides read TGTGCCACCACTAGCGGAGAGACCCAGTACTTC.

The chain uses TRBV5-4 and TRBJ2-5; D might be TRBD2 (6 bases). Germline V gives CDR1 SGHNT, CDR2 YYREEE (reference sequence). This CDR3 comprises 15 residues. V lost 5 bases and J 5 bases, leaving 19 bases between the germline ends. The CDR3 spells CASSTPGTLAETQYF. Written as DNA, the CDR3 is TGTGCCAGCAGTACCCCCGGGACCCTAGCGGAGACCCAGTACTTC.

The CDR3: CASSRRVNNQPQHF. The CDR3 region has the DNA TGTGCCAGCAGTAGACGGGTTAACAATCAGCCCCAGCATTTT. This chain connects TRBV6-5 to TRBJ1-5, with D unresolved. The CDR3 runs 14 residues. V lost 5 bases, J lost 3 bases, and 11 bases lay in between. The germline V gene has CDR1 MNHEY and CDR2 SVGAGI.

The V call is TRBV5-4, the J call TRBJ1-2; D is undetermined. The CDR3 runs to 14 residues. V was shortened by 0 bases and J by 4 bases, with 10 bases between the two germline ends. Germline CDR1 is SGHNT and CDR2 is YYREEE (reference sequence). CDR3 in amino acids: CASSLASQFYGYTF. CDR3 nucleotide sequence: TGTGCCAGCAGCTTGGCGAGCCAGTTCTATGGCTACACCTTC.

This sequence joins TRBV29-1 and TRBJ1-2, with unresolved D. V lost 4 bases, J lost 5 bases, and 14 bases lay in between. The CDR3 sequence is 13 residues long. Germline V gene sequence: CDR1 SQVTM, CDR2 ANQGSEA. CDR3 DNA sequence: TGCAGCGTTGGAAGTCCGCTGGCTTATGGCTACACCTTC. Encoded protein: CSVGSPLAYGYTF.

The chain combines TRBV12-3 or TRBV12-4 with TRBJ2-1, with 10 nucleotides matching TRBD2. The CDR3 runs to 13 residues. Losses at the gene ends were 10 bases for V and 6 bases for J; bases not matched to a gene: 6. DNA of the CDR3: TGTGCCATACAAGCGGGAGGGGTCAATGAGCAGTTCTTC. Protein: CAIQAGGVNEQFF.

The V and J genes are TRBV6-5 and TRBJ1-2; the D is unclear. The CDR3 is made up of 13 amino acids. The V gene's germline CDR1 is MNHEY and CDR2 SVGAGI. With 3 bases removed from V and 8 bases from J, the gap between germline ends came to 13 bases. Written as DNA, the CDR3 is TGTGCCAGCAGTTATGTGGCCTCGGGAGGCTACACCTTC. Its translation is CASSYVASGGYTF.

This clone appeared a few times. This chain connects TRBV27 to TRBJ2-3; the match to TRBD2 covers 7 bases. Germline lookup yields CDR1 MNHEY and CDR2 SMNVEV (reference sequence). CDR3 length: 15 residues. Trimming at V came to 6 bases and at J to 1 base, leaving 7 bases not matched to a gene. The CDR3, as DNA: TGTGCCAGCAGCCCGACTAGCCGGGGCACAGATACGCAGTATTTT. This codes for CASSPTSRGTDTQYF.

This clone has more than one count but fewer than ten. V usage is TRBV6-5 and J usage is TRBJ2-3; either TRBD1 or TRBD2 may supply D (5 bases each). With 6 bases removed from V and 8 bases from J, the gap between germline ends came to 12 bases. CDR3 length: 12 residues. CDR1 is MNHEY and CDR2 is SVGAGI in the germline V gene. Written as DNA, the CDR3 is TGTGCCAGCAGCGGGACGTCCAGTACGCAGTATTTT. Its protein product is CASSGTSSTQYF.

The CDR3 DNA sequence: TGTGCCAGCTCAGACGCCACATTAGATACGCAGTATTTT. It translates to CASSDATLDTQYF. J is TRBJ2-3 and V is TRBV18; no firm D call. Germline loops: CDR1 KGHSH, CDR2 LQKENI. This CDR3 has 13 amino acids. V was shortened by 5 bases and J by 5 bases, with 11 bases between the two germline ends. The whole variable domain, remainder taken from reference TRBV18 and TRBJ2-3, is NAGVMQNPRHLVRRRGQEARLRCSPMKGHSHVYWYRQLPEEGLKFMVYLQKENIIDESGMPKERFSAEFPKEGPSILRIQQVVRGDSAAYFCASSDATLDTQYFGPGTRLTVL.

The chain recombines TRBV19 with TRBJ1-2, with D tentatively TRBD1 (5 bases). Germline-derived CDR1 and CDR2 are LNHDA and SQIVND (reference sequence). V gave up 3 bases and J gave up 6 bases, with 20 bases separating them. The CDR3 covers 16 residues. In DNA, the CDR3 is TGTGCCAGTAGTATCCCCCAAGTTTGGGGGTCGAATGGCTACACCTTC. Translated: CASSIPQVWGSNGYTF.

The V gene is TRBV3-1 (or the pseudogene TRBV3-2), the J gene TRBJ2-6, with D hard to call. Germline values: CDR1 LGHDT, CDR2 YNNKEL (reference sequence). Trimming removed 0 bases from V and 2 bases from J, with 2 bases in between. The CDR3 is 14 amino acids. CDR3 DNA: TGTGCCAGCAGCCAAGATCCTGGGGCCAACGTCCTGACTTTC. Encoded protein: CASSQDPGANVLTF.

This chain joins TRBV2 and TRBJ2-5; TRBD1 is a possible D gene (6 bases). This CDR3 spans 14 amino acids. Germline-derived CDR1 and CDR2 are SNHLY and FYNNEI. The germline V and J ends were trimmed by 10 bases and 5 bases, with 20 bases remaining between them. CDR3 amino acids: CATSMSRGRETQYF. CDR3 coding DNA: TGTGCCACCTCAATGTCCAGGGGTCGGGAGACCCAGTACTTC. Variable domain in full (rest from reference TRBV2 and TRBJ2-5): EPEVTQTPSHQVTQMGQEVILRCVPISNHLYFYWYRQILGQKVEFLVSFYNNEISEKSEIFDDQFSVERPDGSNFTLKIRSTKLEDSAMYFCATSMSRGRETQYFGPGTRLLVL.

The V and J genes are TRBV6-5 and TRBJ1-2; D is unclear. Trimming pared 7 bases from V and 8 bases from J, leaving 17 bases between. This CDR3 has 13 amino acids. Germline CDR1 reads MNHEY; CDR2 reads SVGAGI. The CDR3 DNA reads TGTGCCAGCATAAAAGACAACTCGGGGGGCTACACCTTC. It codes for CASIKDNSGGYTF.